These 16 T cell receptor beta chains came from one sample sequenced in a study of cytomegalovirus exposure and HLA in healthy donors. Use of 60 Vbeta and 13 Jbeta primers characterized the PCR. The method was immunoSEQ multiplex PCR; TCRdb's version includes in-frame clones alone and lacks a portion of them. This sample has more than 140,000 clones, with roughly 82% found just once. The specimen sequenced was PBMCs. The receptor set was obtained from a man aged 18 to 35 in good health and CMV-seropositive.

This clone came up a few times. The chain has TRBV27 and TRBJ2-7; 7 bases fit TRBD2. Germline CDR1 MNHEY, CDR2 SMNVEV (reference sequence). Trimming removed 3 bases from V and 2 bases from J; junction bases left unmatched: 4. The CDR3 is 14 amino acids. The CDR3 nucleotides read TGTGCCAGCAGTTTTAGACGGGAGGCCTACGAGCAGTACTTC. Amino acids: CASSFRREAYEQYF.

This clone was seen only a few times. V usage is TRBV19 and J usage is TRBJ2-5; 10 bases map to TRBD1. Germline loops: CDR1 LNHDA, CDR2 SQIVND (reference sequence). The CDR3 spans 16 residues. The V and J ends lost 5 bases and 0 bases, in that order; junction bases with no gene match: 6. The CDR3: CASSAGDRGHQETQYF. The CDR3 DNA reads TGTGCCAGTAGTGCTGGGGACAGGGGCCACCAAGAGACCCAGTACTTC.

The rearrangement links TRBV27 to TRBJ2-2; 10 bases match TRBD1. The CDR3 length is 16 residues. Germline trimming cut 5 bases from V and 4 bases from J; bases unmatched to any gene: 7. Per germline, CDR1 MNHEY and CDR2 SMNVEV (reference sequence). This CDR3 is CASSQDRGLPTGELFF. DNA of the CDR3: TGTGCCAGCAGTCAAGACAGGGGGCTCCCCACCGGGGAGCTGTTTTTT.

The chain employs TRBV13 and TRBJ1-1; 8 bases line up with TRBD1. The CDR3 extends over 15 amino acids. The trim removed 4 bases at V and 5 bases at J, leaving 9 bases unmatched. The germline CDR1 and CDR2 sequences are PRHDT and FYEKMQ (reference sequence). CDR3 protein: CASSSDRVFRTEAFF. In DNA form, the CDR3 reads TGTGCCAGCAGCTCGGACAGGGTCTTTCGGACTGAAGCTTTCTTT.

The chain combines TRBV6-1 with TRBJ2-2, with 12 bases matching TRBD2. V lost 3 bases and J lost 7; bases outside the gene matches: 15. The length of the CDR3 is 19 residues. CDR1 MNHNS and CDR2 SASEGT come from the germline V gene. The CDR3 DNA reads TGTGCCAGCAGTGACCCCCTACTAGCGGGGGGTGGCAGGGTCGGGGAGCTGTTTTTT. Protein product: CASSDPLLAGGGRVGELFF.

The CDR3 loop is CASSSTGGNTEAFF. The CDR3 nucleotides read TGTGCCAGCAGCTCAACCGGGGGGAACACTGAAGCTTTCTTT. V and J are TRBV5-5 and TRBJ1-1; tentative D call: TRBD1 (5 bases). Germline V gene sequence: CDR1 SGHKS, CDR2 YYEKEE (reference sequence). Trimming shortened V by 3 bases and J by 1 base, and 10 bases separated the two germline ends. This CDR3 contains 14 residues.

The CDR3 sequence: CAIMRTEKNTEAFF. The CDR3 nucleotides are TGTGCCATCATGAGGACAGAGAAGAACACTGAAGCTTTCTTT. The chain recombines TRBV10-3 with TRBJ1-1; D possibly corresponds to TRBD1 (6 bases). CDR1 and CDR2 from the germline V gene are ENHRY and SYGVKD. The V end was cut by 7 bases, the J end by 1 base, with 13 bases between. CDR3 length: 14 amino acids.

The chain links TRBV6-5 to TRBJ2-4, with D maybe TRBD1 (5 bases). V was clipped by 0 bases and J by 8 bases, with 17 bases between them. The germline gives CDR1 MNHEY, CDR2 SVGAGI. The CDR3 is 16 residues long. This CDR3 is CASSYSKGAGEDIQYF. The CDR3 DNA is TGTGCCAGCAGTTACTCAAAAGGGGCCGGTGAGGACATTCAGTACTTC.

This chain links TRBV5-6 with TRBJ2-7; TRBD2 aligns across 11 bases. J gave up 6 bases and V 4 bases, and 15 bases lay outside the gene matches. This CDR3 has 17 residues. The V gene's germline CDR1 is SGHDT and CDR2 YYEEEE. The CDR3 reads CASSAAGTSGFRGEQYF. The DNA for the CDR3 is TGTGCCAGCAGCGCAGCCGGGACTAGCGGCTTTCGGGGCGAGCAGTACTTC.

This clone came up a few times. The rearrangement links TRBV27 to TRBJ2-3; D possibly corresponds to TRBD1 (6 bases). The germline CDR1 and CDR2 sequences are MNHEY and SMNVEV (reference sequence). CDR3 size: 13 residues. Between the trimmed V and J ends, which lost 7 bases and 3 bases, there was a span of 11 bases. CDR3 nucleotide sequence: TGTGCCAGCATGTCTAGGGGGACAGATACGCAGTATTTT. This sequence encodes CASMSRGTDTQYF.

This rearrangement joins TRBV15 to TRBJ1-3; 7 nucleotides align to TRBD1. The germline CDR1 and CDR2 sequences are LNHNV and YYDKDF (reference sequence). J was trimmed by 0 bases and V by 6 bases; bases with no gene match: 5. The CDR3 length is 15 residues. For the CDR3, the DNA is TGTGCCACCAGGAGACAGGGTAGCTCTGGAAACACCATATATTTT. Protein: CATRRQGSSGNTIYF.

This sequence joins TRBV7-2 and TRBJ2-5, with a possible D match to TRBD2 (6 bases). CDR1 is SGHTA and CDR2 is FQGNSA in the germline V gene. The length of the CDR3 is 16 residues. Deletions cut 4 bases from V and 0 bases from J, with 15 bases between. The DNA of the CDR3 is TGTGCCAGCAGCTCACCCGGAGGGCGCTACCAAGAGACCCAGTACTTC. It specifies CASSSPGGRYQETQYF.

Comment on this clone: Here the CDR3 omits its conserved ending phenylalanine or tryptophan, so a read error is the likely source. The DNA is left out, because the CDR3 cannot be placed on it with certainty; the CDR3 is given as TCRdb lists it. This chain's CDR3 is CASSESRPPG. The genes are TRBV10-2 and TRBJ2-3; the D call TRBD2 from the table was never checked on the DNA. Germline values: CDR1 WSHSY, CDR2 SAAADI. The CDR3 is 10 residues long, ends included.

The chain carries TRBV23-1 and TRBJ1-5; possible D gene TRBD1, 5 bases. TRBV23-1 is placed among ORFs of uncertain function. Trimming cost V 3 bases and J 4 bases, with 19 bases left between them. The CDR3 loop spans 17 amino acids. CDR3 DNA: TGCGCCAGCAGTCACCCACCCCCTCGGGGGATGAATCAGCCCCAGCATTTT. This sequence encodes CASSHPPPRGMNQPQHF.

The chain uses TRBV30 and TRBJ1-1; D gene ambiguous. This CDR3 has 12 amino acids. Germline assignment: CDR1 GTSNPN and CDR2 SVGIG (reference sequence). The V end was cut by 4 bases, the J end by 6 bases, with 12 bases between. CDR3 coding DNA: TGTGCCTGGACGGTATACCCCGCTGAAGCTTTCTTT. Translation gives CAWTVYPAEAFF.

The CDR3, as DNA: TGTGCCTCTCGGGAACAGGGAGATACTGAAGCTTTCTTT. Protein product: CASREQGDTEAFF. The V and J genes are TRBV28 and TRBJ1-1; D is perhaps TRBD1 (6 bases). Germline V gene data show CDR1 as MDHEN and CDR2 as SYDVKM. CDR3 length: 13 amino acids. The V end was cut by 11 bases, the J end by 5 bases, with 18 bases between.